This is a list of T cell receptor beta chains from one sample in a study of T cell responses to AZD1222 COVID-19 vaccine. Method: immunoSEQ multiplex PCR; TCRdb's copy keeps in-frame clones and lacks some. The sample holds around 120,000 clones, 92% seen once. The material was peripheral blood, obtained on day 0 of AZD1222 vaccination. The source is an adult in good health. The CDR3 runs from the conserved cysteine through the conserved F or W. Each record gives: clone size, J gene, V gene, CDR3 protein. Clone size, where shown, is once, few, many, or a class for clones that have expanded.

size: once; J: TRBJ2-1; V: TRBV5-8; CDR3: CASSLVRLAGQFF
size: .; J: TRBJ1-4; V: TRBV5-6; CDR3: CASSSARRDEKLFF
size: once; J: TRBJ1-4; V: TRBV4-3; CDR3: CASSQEARTGREKLFF
size: .; J: TRBJ1-4; V: TRBV7-6; CDR3: CASSPNRGLAEKLFF
size: .; J: TRBJ2-3; V: TRBV27; CDR3: CASRLDVGRTDTQYF
size: once; J: TRBJ2-1; V: TRBV19; CDR3: CASTATSGGRGEQFF
size: once; J: TRBJ1-5; V: TRBV9; CDR3: CASSVGGFNNQPQHF
size: .; J: TRBJ1-5; V: TRBV4-1; CDR3: CASSQGSGQPQHF
size: .; J: TRBJ2-1; V: TRBV3-1/TRBV3-2; CDR3: CASSQDFGREGPNEQFF
size: .; J: TRBJ2-1; V: TRBV28; CDR3: CASKLGLGSYNEQFF
size: .; J: TRBJ2-1; V: TRBV19; CDR3: CASSPAGSSYNEQFF
size: .; J: TRBJ2-3; V: TRBV5-6; CDR3: CASSLVLVSTDTQYF
size: .; J: TRBJ1-2; V: TRBV5-1; CDR3: CASSLDDRGYGYTF
size: once; J: TRBJ1-1; V: TRBV6-1; CDR3: CASSEAHTTEAFF
size: .; J: TRBJ2-5; V: TRBV3-1/TRBV3-2; CDR3: CASSQDPASGETQYF
size: .; J: TRBJ1-2; V: TRBV9; CDR3: CASSVGIGTYYGYTF
size: few; J: TRBJ2-7; V: TRBV5-1; CDR3: CASSLDPGYEQYF
size: few; J: TRBJ2-7; V: TRBV6-5; CDR3: CASSQPGGDYEQYF
size: .; J: TRBJ2-2; V: TRBV6-2/TRBV6-3; CDR3: CASSYSGSWVLFF
size: .; J: TRBJ2-1; V: TRBV7-2; CDR3: CASSASGGYDNEQFF
size: .; J: TRBJ2-7; V: TRBV6-2/TRBV6-3; CDR3: CASSAKTSYRFEQYF
size: .; J: TRBJ1-5; V: TRBV7-2; CDR3: CASSFRDYGDQPQHF